This record concerns one TCR beta chain sequence. Sequencing was performed with immunoSEQ multiplex PCR; in TCRdb, only in-frame clones are kept and a portion is missing. Of 2,100,000 or so clones listed, roughly 95% are singletons. The entry originates in a study of shared clonotypes between healthy human individuals. This TCR was sampled from a man in his late teens or twenties in good health. The sample consisted of naive CD4+ T cells sorted from blood. Noted subset: CD45RA+ positively selected.

The DNA for the CDR3 is TGTGCCAGTAGTCGGCAGGGATGGCAAGAGACCCAGTACTTC. Translated: CASSRQGWQETQYF. V and J are TRBV19 and TRBJ2-5; maybe TRBD1 (5 bases). CDR1 LNHDA and CDR2 SQIVND come from the germline V gene (reference sequence). The CDR3 contains 14 residues. Trimming took 5 bases from V and 2 from J, leaving 12 bases between them. The complete variable domain, with remaining parts taken from reference TRBV19 and TRBJ2-5, reads DGGITQSPKYLFRKEGQNVTLSCEQNLNHDAMYWYRQDPGQGLRLIYYSQIVNDFQKGDIAEGYSVSREKKESFPLTVTSAQKNPTAFYLCASSRQGWQETQYFGPGTRLLVL.